This section outlines one TCR beta chain sequence together with its context. Antigen specificity is unknown. CDR3 length: 11 amino acids. With 7 bases removed from V and 7 bases from J, the gap between germline ends came to 10 bases. Germline CDR1 and CDR2: SNHLY and FYNNEI. Profiled with immunoSEQ multiplex PCR; TCRdb holds only in-frame clones, not every one. The sample lists tens of thousands of clones; 94% were seen once. These data belong to a study of human versus mouse CDR3 diversity and MHC coevolution. Study-wide points: Among all groups, most of the three human donors showed least clonal inequality. By iCHAO1, human TCR beta clonotypes numbered about 1.5 million, the most. Human CDR3s averaged more deletions and insertions than mouse CDR3s.

The chain has TRBV2 and TRBJ1-1; D is possibly TRBD1 (5 bases). Sequenced sample: naive CD4+ T cells from blood. This sample's subset: CD45RO-negative CD62L-positive naive CD4 T cells. The sequence came from a person between 55 and 69 years old in good health. This CDR3 is CASKWGGEAFF. For the CDR3, the DNA is TGTGCCAGCAAGTGGGGCGGTGAAGCTTTCTTT. Combining the CDR3 with reference TRBV2 and TRBJ1-1 gives the whole variable domain EPEVTQTPSHQVTQMGQEVILRCVPISNHLYFYWYRQILGQKVEFLVSFYNNEISEKSEIFDDQFSVERPDGSNFTLKIRSTKLEDSAMYFCASKWGGEAFFGQGTRLTVV.